The clone carrying this T cell receptor (beta chain) occurred a few times. What it binds is unknown. Disease duration under 2 months; hyperthyroidism patients were aged 18 to 65. The sample is drawn from a study of T cells in Graves' hyperthyroidism and ophthalmopathy. Study-level results: Most clonotypes that expanded in the thyroid above 0.001 also showed up in blood.

TCR beta CDR3 sequences were amplified from RNA transcripts. HTBI primers drove first-round RT-PCR of the TCR CDR3. MiXCR, run by TCRdb on the multiplex PCR reads, gives a single entry per CDR3 protein. Among roughly 750,000 distinct CDR3 sequences, roughly 15% were seen once, and the ten largest hold under 9.5%. The V end was cut by 5 bases, the J end by 1 base, with 14 bases between. Germline CDR1 SEHNR, CDR2 FQNEAQ (reference sequence). There are 15 residues in the CDR3. The J gene is TRBJ1-1, the V gene TRBV7-9; D not certain. The sequenced sample was blood. The TCR comes from a man between 18 and 35 years old with Graves' hyperthyroidism. CDR3 protein: CASSANRLGNTEAFF. In DNA, the CDR3 is TGTGCCAGCAGCGCCAACAGATTGGGGAACACTGAAGCTTTCTTT.